A few counts support the clone carrying this T cell receptor (beta chain). Its antigen is unknown. The treatment: oral pan-JAK inhibitor, 5-10 mg twice daily. The sample comes from a study of CD8+ T cells in alopecia areata. At the level of the study: Tofacitinib dosing lasted 6 to 18 months, which was then followed by 6 months off drug. Findings and limits, study-wide: Tofacitinib yielded significantly lower scalp clonality and fewer expanded CD8+ clones among the top 100. The study also sequences resident alphabeta T cells of normal skin in scalp samples. Lesional tissue from the scalp (especially in alopecia totalis/universalis) showed higher clonality than normal scalp.

TCR sequencing used cDNA made by reverse transcription of extracted RNA. Sequenced by immunoSEQ multiplex PCR; TCRdb stores in-frame clones only, minus some. The sample includes under 350,000 clones, 58% of them seen just once. CDR3 length: 15 amino acids. J gave up 7 bases and V 0 bases, and 7 bases lay outside the gene matches. Germline CDR1 reads SGHRS; CDR2 reads YFSETQ. The origin of this receptor is a human donor with alopecia areata. This material consisted of CD4+ T cells sorted from blood, taken at week 24, from a patient treated with tofacitinib. The V and J genes are TRBV5-1 and TRBJ2-1; 7 bases map to TRBD1. The CDR3 sequence is CASSLVEGASNEQFF. CDR3 nucleotides: TGCGCCAGCAGCTTGGTCGAGGGGGCTTCAAATGAGCAGTTCTTC.